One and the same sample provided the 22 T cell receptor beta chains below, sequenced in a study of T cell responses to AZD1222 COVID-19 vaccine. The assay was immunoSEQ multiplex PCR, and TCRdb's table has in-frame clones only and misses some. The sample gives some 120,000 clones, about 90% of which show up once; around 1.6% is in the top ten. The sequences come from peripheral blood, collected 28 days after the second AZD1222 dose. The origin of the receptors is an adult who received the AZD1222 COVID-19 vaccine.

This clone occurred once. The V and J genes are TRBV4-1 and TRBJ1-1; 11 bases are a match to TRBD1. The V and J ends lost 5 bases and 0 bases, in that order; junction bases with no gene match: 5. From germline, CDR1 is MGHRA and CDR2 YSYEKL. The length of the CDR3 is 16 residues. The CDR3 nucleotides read TGCGCCAGCAGCGGTCGGACAGGGGGCATGAACACTGAAGCTTTCTTT. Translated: CASSGRTGGMNTEAFF.

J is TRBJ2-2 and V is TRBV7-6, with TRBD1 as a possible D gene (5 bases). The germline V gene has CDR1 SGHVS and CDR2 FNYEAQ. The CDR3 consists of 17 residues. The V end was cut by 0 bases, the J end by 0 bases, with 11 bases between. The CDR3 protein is CASSLAGVTANTGELFF. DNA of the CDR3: TGTGCCAGCAGCTTAGCAGGGGTCACCGCGAACACCGGGGAGCTGTTTTTT.

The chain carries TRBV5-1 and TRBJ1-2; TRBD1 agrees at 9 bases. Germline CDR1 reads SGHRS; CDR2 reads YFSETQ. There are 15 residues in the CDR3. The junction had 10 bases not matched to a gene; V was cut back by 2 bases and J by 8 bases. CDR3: CASSFRDRAVGGYTF. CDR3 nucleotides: TGCGCCAGCAGCTTCCGGGACAGGGCAGTCGGAGGCTACACCTTC.

The CDR3 protein is CASSPGGEGTEAFF. The CDR3 bases are TGTGCCAGCTCACCAGGAGGGGAAGGGACTGAAGCTTTCTTT. The V call is TRBV18, the J call TRBJ1-1, with D possibly being TRBD1 (5 bases). The CDR3 covers 14 residues. Germline V gene lookup returns CDR1 KGHSH and CDR2 LQKENI. Deletions cut 2 bases from V and 5 bases from J, with 12 bases between.

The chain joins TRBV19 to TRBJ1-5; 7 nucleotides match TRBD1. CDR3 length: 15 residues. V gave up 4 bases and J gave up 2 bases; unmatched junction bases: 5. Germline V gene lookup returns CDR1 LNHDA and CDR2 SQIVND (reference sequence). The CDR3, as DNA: TGTGCCAGTAGTAGGGGACAGCTACGCAATCAGCCCCAGCATTTT. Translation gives CASSRGQLRNQPQHF.

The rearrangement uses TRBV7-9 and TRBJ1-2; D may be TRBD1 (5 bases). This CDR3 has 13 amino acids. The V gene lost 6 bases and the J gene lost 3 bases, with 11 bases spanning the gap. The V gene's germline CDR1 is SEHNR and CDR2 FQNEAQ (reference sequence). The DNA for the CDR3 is TGTGCCAGCAGAGGAGGGGAGGACTATGGCTACACCTTC. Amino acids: CASRGGEDYGYTF. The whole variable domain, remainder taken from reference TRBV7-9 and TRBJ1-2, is DTGVSQNPRHKITKRGQNVTFRCDPISEHNRLYWYRQTLGQGPEFLTYFQNEAQLEKSRLLSDRFSAERPKGSFSTLEIQRTEQGDSAMYLCASRGGEDYGYTFGSGTRLTVV.

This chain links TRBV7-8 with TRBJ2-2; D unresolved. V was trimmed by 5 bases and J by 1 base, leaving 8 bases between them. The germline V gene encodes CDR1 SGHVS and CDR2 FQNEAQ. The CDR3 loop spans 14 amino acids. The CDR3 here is CASSPRQNTGELFF. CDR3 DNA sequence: TGTGCCAGCAGCCCTAGACAGAACACCGGGGAGCTGTTTTTT. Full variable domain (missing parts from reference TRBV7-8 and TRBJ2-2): GAGVSQSPRYKVAKRGQDVALRCDPISGHVSLFWYQQALGQGPEFLTYFQNEAQLDKSGLPSDRFFAERPEGSVSTLKIQRTQQEDSAVYLCASSPRQNTGELFFGEGSRLTVL.

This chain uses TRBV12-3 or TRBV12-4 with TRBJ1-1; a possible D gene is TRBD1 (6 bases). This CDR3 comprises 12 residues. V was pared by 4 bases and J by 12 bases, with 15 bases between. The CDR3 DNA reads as TGTGCCAGCAGTTCTCCGACAGGAATATCTTTCTTT. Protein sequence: CASSSPTGISFF.

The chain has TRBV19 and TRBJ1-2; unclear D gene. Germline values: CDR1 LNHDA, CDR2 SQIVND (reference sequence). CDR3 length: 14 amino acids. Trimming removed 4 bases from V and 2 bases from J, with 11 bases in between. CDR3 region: CASSTPDGNYGYTF. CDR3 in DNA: TGTGCCAGTAGTACCCCGGACGGAAACTATGGCTACACCTTC.

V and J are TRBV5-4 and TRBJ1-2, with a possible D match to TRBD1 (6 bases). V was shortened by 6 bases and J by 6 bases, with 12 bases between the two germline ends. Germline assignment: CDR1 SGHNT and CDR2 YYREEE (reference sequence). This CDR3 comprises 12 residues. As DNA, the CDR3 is TGTGCCAGCACAACACAGGGAAATGGCTACACCTTC. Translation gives CASTTQGNGYTF.

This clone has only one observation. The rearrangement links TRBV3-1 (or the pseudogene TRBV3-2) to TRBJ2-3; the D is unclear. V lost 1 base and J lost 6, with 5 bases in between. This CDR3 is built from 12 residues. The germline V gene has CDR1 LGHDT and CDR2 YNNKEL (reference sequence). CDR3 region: CASSQAPDTQYF. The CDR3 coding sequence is TGTGCCAGCAGCCAAGCCCCCGATACGCAGTATTTT.

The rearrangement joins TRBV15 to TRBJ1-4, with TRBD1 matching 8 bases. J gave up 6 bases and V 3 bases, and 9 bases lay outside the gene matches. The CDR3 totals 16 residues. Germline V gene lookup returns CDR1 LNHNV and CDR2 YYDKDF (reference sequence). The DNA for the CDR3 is TGTGCCACCAGCAGTGAGTCCGGGACAGGCGATGAAAAACTGTTTTTT. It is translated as CATSSESGTGDEKLFF.

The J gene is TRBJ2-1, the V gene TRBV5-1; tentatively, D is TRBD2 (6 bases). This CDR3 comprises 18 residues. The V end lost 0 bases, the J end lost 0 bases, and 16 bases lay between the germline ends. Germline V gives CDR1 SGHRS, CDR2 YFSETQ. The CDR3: CASSLGHDSGSSYNEQFF. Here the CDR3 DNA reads TGCGCCAGCAGCTTGGGCCATGATAGCGGAAGCTCCTACAATGAGCAGTTCTTC.

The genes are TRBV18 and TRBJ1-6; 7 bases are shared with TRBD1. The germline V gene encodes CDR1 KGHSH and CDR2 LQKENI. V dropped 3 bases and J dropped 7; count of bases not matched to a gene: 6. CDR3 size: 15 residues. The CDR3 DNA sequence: TGTGCCAGCTCACCTGTTGGGACAGAGAATTCACCCCTCCACTTT. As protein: CASSPVGTENSPLHF. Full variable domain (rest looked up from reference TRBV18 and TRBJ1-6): NAGVMQNPRHLVRRRGQEARLRCSPMKGHSHVYWYRQLPEEGLKFMVYLQKENIIDESGMPKERFSAEFPKEGPSILRIQQVVRGDSAAYFCASSPVGTENSPLHFGNGTRLTVT.

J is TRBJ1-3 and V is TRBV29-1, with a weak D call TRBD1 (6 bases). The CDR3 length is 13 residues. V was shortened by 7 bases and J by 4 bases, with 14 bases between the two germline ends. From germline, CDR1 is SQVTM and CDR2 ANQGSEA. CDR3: CSAVTGSGNTIYF. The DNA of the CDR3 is TGCAGCGCCGTGACAGGCTCCGGAAACACCATATATTTT.

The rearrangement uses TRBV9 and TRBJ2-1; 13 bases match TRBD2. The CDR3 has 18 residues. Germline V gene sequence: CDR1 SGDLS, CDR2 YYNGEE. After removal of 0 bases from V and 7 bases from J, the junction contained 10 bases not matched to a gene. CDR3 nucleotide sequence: TGTGCCAGCAGCGTAGCCCCCCTCACTAGCGGGAGGGGTAATGAGCAGTTCTTC. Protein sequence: CASSVAPLTSGRGNEQFF. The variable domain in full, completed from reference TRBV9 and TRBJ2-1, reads DSGVTQTPKHLITATGQRVTLRCSPRSGDLSVYWYQQSLDQGLQFLIQYYNGEERAKGNILERFSAQQFPDLHSELNLSSLELGDSALYFCASSVAPLTSGRGNEQFFGPGTRLTVL.

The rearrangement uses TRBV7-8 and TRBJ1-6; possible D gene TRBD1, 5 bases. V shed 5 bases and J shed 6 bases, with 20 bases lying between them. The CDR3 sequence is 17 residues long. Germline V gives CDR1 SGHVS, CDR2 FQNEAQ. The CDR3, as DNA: TGTGCCAGCAGCCCCTATGCGGGGACGGGAGCTAATTCACCCCTCCACTTT. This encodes CASSPYAGTGANSPLHF.

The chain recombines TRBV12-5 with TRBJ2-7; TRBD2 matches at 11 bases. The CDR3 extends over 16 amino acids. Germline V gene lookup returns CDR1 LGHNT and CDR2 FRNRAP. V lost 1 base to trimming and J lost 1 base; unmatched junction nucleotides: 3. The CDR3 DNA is TGTGCTAGTGGTTTGGGGCGGACTAGCGGGTCCTACGAGCAGTACTTC. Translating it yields CASGLGRTSGSYEQYF. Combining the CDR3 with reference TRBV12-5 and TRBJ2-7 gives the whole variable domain DARVTQTPRHKVTEMGQEVTMRCQPILGHNTVFWYRQTMMQGLELLAYFRNRAPLDDSGMPKDRFSAEMPDATLATLKIQPSEPRDSAVYFCASGLGRTSGSYEQYFGPGTRLTVT.

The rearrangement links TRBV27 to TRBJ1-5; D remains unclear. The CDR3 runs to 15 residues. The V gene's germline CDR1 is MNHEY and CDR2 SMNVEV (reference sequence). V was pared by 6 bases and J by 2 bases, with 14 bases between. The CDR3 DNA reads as TGTGCCAGCAGCCCCCCCGGGGAAGGCAATCAGCCCCAGCATTTT. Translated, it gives CASSPPGEGNQPQHF.

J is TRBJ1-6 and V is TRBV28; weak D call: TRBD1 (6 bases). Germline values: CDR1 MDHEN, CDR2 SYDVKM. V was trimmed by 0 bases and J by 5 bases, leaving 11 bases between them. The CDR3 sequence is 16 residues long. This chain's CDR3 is CASSLWGAQNNSPLHF. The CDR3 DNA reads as TGTGCCAGCAGTTTATGGGGGGCGCAAAATAATTCACCCCTCCACTTT.

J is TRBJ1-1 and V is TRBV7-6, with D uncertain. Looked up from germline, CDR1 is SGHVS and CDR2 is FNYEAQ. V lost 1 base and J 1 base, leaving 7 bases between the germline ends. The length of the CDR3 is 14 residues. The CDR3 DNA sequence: TGTGCCAGCAGCTTAGAGCTACGGAACACTGAAGCTTTCTTT. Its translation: CASSLELRNTEAFF.

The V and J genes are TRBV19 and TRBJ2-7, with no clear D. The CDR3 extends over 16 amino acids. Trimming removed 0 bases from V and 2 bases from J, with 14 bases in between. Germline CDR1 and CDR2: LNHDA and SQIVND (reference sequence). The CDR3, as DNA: TGTGCCAGTAGTATAGATACGGCTCTCTCGGCCTACGAGCAGTACTTC. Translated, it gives CASSIDTALSAYEQYF.